Below are 27 T cell receptor beta chains sequenced from a single sample in a study of blood T cell repertoires in COVID-19. This table comes from immunoSEQ multiplex PCR, and its TCRdb copy is limited to in-frame clones, with some not included. The profile shows 250,000 to 350,000 clones, 85% of them singletons. Material: peripheral blood. Source of these receptors: a woman aged 45 to 65 with active or convalescent COVID-19.

The chain joins TRBV3-1 (or the pseudogene TRBV3-2) to TRBJ1-3, with TRBD1 identical over 10 bases. The CDR3 contains 14 residues. In germline, CDR1 is LGHDT, CDR2 YNNKEL (reference sequence). V lost 7 bases to trimming and J lost 5 bases; unmatched junction nucleotides: 5. The CDR3 DNA follows: TGTGCCAGCACCCGGGGACAGGGGCGAAACACCATATATTTT. Translated: CASTRGQGRNTIYF.

Concerning this clone: This same CDR3 is encoded by further DNA sequences in the sample. This sequence joins TRBV27 and TRBJ2-2; D is ambiguous. The germline V and J ends were trimmed by 5 bases and 2 bases, with 3 bases remaining between them. The germline V gene has CDR1 MNHEY and CDR2 SMNVEV (reference sequence). CDR3 size: 12 residues. CDR3 amino acids: CASSLNTGELFF. CDR3 nucleotides: TGTGCCAGCAGTCTAAACACCGGGGAGCTGTTTTTT.

A word on this clone: One end of the junction does not line up with germline, which may come from a read error. The chain combines TRBV6-5 with TRBJ2-1; D remains ambiguous. Germline values: CDR1 MNHEY, CDR2 SVGAGI. CDR3 length equals 15 residues. This CDR3 reads CASTYRRSSYNEQFF. CDR3 nucleotide sequence: TGTGCCAGCACTTACCGACGGAGCTCCTACAATGAGCAGTTCTTC.

In the case of this clone: This CDR3 is also generated by other DNA sequences in the sample. V usage is TRBV6-5 and J usage is TRBJ1-2; possibly TRBD1 for D (5 bases). The CDR3 is made up of 12 amino acids. V was clipped by 4 bases and J by 6 bases, with 9 bases between them. Germline values: CDR1 MNHEY, CDR2 SVGAGI. The CDR3 DNA sequence: TGTGCCAGCAGTTCCGGGGGGGATGGCTACACCTTC. The encoded protein is CASSSGGDGYTF.

V gene TRBV19 combines with J gene TRBJ2-1; weak D call: TRBD2 (6 bases). Germline V gene data show CDR1 as LNHDA and CDR2 as SQIVND (reference sequence). V dropped 0 bases and J dropped 5 bases, with 14 bases sitting between them. The CDR3 runs 16 residues. Written as DNA, the CDR3 is TGTGCCAGTAGTATAGAACGGGGGTCTTGGGACAATGAGCAGTTCTTC. It codes for CASSIERGSWDNEQFF.

This rearrangement joins TRBV2 to TRBJ2-3; the match to TRBD2 covers 8 bases. The CDR3 runs 17 residues. J gave up 6 bases and V 8 bases, and 19 bases lay outside the gene matches. Germline CDR1 is SNHLY and CDR2 is FYNNEI. The CDR3 spells CASEPPWLGGGPDTQYF. CDR3 in DNA: TGTGCCAGCGAGCCCCCTTGGCTCGGGGGGGGCCCCGATACGCAGTATTTT.

This clone was seen only once. The chain links TRBV7-8 to TRBJ1-3, with D hard to call. This CDR3 is built from 14 residues. Trimming shortened V by 1 base and J by 0 bases, and 4 bases separated the two germline ends. Per germline, CDR1 SGHVS and CDR2 FQNEAQ. This CDR3 is CASSLVISGNTIYF. CDR3 DNA: TGTGCCAGCAGCTTAGTAATCTCTGGAAACACCATATATTTT.

The chain joins TRBV27 to TRBJ2-1; no reliable D call. With 5 bases removed from V and 4 bases from J, the gap between germline ends came to 12 bases. Germline lookup yields CDR1 MNHEY and CDR2 SMNVEV (reference sequence). The length of the CDR3 is 14 residues. CDR3 coding DNA: TGTGCCAGCAGTCCCATGCCCAGGTACAATGAGCAGTTCTTC. It translates to CASSPMPRYNEQFF.

The chain recombines TRBV5-8 with TRBJ1-1; 10 nucleotides agree with TRBD1. Germline CDR1 reads SGHTS; CDR2 reads YDEGEE. The CDR3 consists of 14 residues. Trimming at V came to 6 bases and at J to 4 bases, leaving 6 bases not matched to a gene. The CDR3 reads CASNIRQGATEAFF. DNA of the CDR3: TGTGCCAGCAACATTAGACAGGGGGCCACTGAAGCTTTCTTT.

The rearrangement uses TRBV5-1 and TRBJ2-7; TRBD2 matches 10 bases. Germline V CDR1 and CDR2: SGHRS, YFSETQ. V shed 0 bases, J shed 4 bases, and the junction held 10 bases outside the gene matches. This CDR3 spans 17 amino acids. CDR3: CASSLGALAGGKYEQYF. CDR3 DNA sequence: TGCGCCAGCAGCTTGGGGGCTTTAGCGGGAGGTAAATACGAGCAGTACTTC.

The chain is built from TRBV19 and TRBJ2-1, with TRBD1 matching over 7 bases. V was pared by 6 bases and J by 8 bases, with 10 bases of the junction left unmatched. CDR1 and CDR2 (germline): LNHDA, SQIVND (reference sequence). The CDR3 contains 14 residues. The DNA for the CDR3 is TGTGCCAGTAGAGCAGGGGGTAGTATCTATGAGCAGTTCTTC. Protein: CASRAGGSIYEQFF.

V gene TRBV5-5 combines with J gene TRBJ2-1; D perhaps matches TRBD1 (5 bases). Trimming cost V 0 bases and J 4 bases, with 5 bases left between them. CDR3 size: 13 residues. The germline CDR1 and CDR2 sequences are SGHKS and YYEKEE (reference sequence). The CDR3 DNA reads TGTGCCAGCAGCTTGGGACAGTACAATGAGCAGTTCTTC. This translates into CASSLGQYNEQFF.

The chain joins TRBV30 to TRBJ1-4, with a weak D call TRBD1 (6 bases). Germline assignment: CDR1 GTSNPN and CDR2 SVGIG (reference sequence). There are 15 residues in the CDR3. Trimming took 3 bases from V and 7 from J, leaving 18 bases between them. CDR3 protein: CAWRDQRGSGEKLFF. CDR3 DNA sequence: TGTGCCTGGAGGGACCAAAGGGGGTCAGGTGAAAAACTGTTTTTT.

The V and J genes are TRBV19 and TRBJ2-1; 8 bases line up with TRBD2. The CDR3 spans 15 residues. The V and J ends lost 5 bases and 5 bases, in that order; junction bases with no gene match: 8. Germline CDR1 and CDR2: LNHDA and SQIVND (reference sequence). The DNA for the CDR3 is TGTGCCAGTAGTGAAACGGGACTAGACGACAATGAGCAGTTCTTC. It specifies CASSETGLDDNEQFF.

This chain joins TRBV3-1 (or the pseudogene TRBV3-2) and TRBJ2-3; no clear D gene. CDR3 length: 17 residues. With 1 base removed from V and 1 base from J, the gap between germline ends came to 15 bases. CDR1 and CDR2 from the germline V gene are LGHDT and YNNKEL (reference sequence). In DNA, the CDR3 is TGTGCCAGCAGCCAAGGCGGTTCCGGCTTAGGCACAGATACGCAGTATTTT. Amino acid sequence: CASSQGGSGLGTDTQYF.

This clone has just a few counts. The chain joins TRBV7-9 to TRBJ1-6; D ambiguous. CDR3 size: 13 residues. CDR1 and CDR2 from the germline V gene are SEHNR and FQNEAQ (reference sequence). Trimming removed 2 bases at V and 7 bases at J, with 6 bases between. The chain's CDR3 is CASSLTVNSPLHF. The CDR3 nucleotides are TGTGCCAGCAGCTTAACAGTAAATTCACCCCTCCACTTT.

The chain links TRBV7-6 to TRBJ1-4; 8 bases fit TRBD1. Germline-derived CDR1 and CDR2 are SGHVS and FNYEAQ. V lost 5 bases and J lost 7; bases outside the gene matches: 9. The CDR3 consists of 15 residues. CDR3 coding DNA: TGTGCCAGCAGCCCAGCCGGGACAGGAAGTGAAAAACTGTTTTTT. As protein: CASSPAGTGSEKLFF.

This clone was seen just once. The J gene is TRBJ2-1, the V gene TRBV11-2, with 14 bases fitting TRBD2. Looked up from germline, CDR1 is SGHAT and CDR2 is FQNNGV. This CDR3 region has 18 residues. The V gene end was trimmed by 4 bases and the J gene end by 7 bases; junction bases not matched to a gene: 12. The CDR3 region has the DNA TGTGCCAGCAGCTCTTTTCCCGGGACTAGCGGGAGCAATAATGAGCAGTTCTTC. This encodes CASSSFPGTSGSNNEQFF.

This sequence joins TRBV28 and TRBJ1-2; 12 nucleotides line up with TRBD1. After removal of 7 bases from V and 8 bases from J, the junction contained 8 bases not matched to a gene. Per the germline V gene, CDR1 is MDHEN and CDR2 is SYDVKM. The CDR3 extends over 14 amino acids. CDR3 bases: TGTGCCAGCACCCGGGACAGGGGGCTTCAAGGCTACACCTTC. This codes for CASTRDRGLQGYTF.

The CDR3 loop is CASSLSVRNNQPQHF. CDR3 nucleotide sequence: TGTGCCAGCAGTTTAAGTGTCAGGAACAATCAGCCCCAGCATTTT. V usage is TRBV27 and J usage is TRBJ1-5; D is ambiguous. This CDR3 is built from 15 residues. Germline loops: CDR1 MNHEY, CDR2 SMNVEV (reference sequence). The V end was cut by 2 bases, the J end by 3 bases, with 11 bases between.

For the CDR3, the DNA is TGTGCCAGCAGTCCCACCGGGACAGGGGGTAATTCACCCCTCCACTTT. This codes for CASSPTGTGGNSPLHF. The genes are TRBV27 and TRBJ1-6, with 11 bases that match TRBD1. The germline V gene encodes CDR1 MNHEY and CDR2 SMNVEV (reference sequence). CDR3 size: 16 residues. The J segment lost 6 bases and the V segment lost 5 bases, leaving 6 bases of the junction unmatched.

The chain recombines TRBV6-5 with TRBJ1-1, with 10 bases lining up with TRBD1. CDR1 MNHEY and CDR2 SVGAGI come from the germline V gene. Trimming took 4 bases from V and 5 from J; bases not matched to a gene: 7. This CDR3 region has 15 residues. DNA of the CDR3: TGTGCCAGCAGTTGGGACAGGGGTTCGAGAACTGAAGCTTTCTTT. This sequence encodes CASSWDRGSRTEAFF.

The sample holds one count of this clone. The chain recombines TRBV19 with TRBJ2-1; TRBD2 aligns across 9 bases. The CDR3 extends over 15 amino acids. V was pared by 5 bases and J by 3 bases, with 5 bases of the junction left unmatched. CDR1 and CDR2 from the germline V gene are LNHDA and SQIVND (reference sequence). The CDR3 DNA reads TGTGCCAGTAGTCCGGATAGCGGGAGCTACAATGAGCAGTTCTTC. Translation: CASSPDSGSYNEQFF.

The rearrangement uses TRBV30 and TRBJ2-5; 7 bases fit TRBD1. V was clipped by 3 bases and J by 2 bases; unmatched bases: 3. Germline assignment: CDR1 GTSNPN and CDR2 SVGIG (reference sequence). CDR3 length: 13 residues. The CDR3: CAWSRDRQETQYF. CDR3 coding DNA: TGTGCCTGGAGCCGGGACAGACAAGAGACCCAGTACTTC.

The chain joins TRBV9 to TRBJ2-2; TRBD1 aligns across 7 bases. The CDR3 length is 15 residues. After removal of 3 bases from V and 3 bases from J, the junction contained 5 bases not matched to a gene. Germline values: CDR1 SGDLS, CDR2 YYNGEE. The CDR3 coding sequence is TGTGCCAGCAGCGAGGGGGCAGGGTACACCGGGGAGCTGTTTTTT. Translating it yields CASSEGAGYTGELFF.

The V and J genes are TRBV5-1 and TRBJ2-1; no definite D call. V was cut by 4 bases and J by 6 bases, with 5 bases left in between. Per germline, CDR1 SGHRS and CDR2 YFSETQ. There are 11 residues in the CDR3. This CDR3 reads CASSAVNEQFF. In DNA form, the CDR3 reads TGCGCCAGCAGCGCGGTCAATGAGCAGTTCTTC.

V gene TRBV4-1 combines with J gene TRBJ1-2; D is undetermined. Trimming took 5 bases from V and 0 from J, leaving 16 bases between them. Germline V gives CDR1 MGHRA, CDR2 YSYEKL. This CDR3 is 16 amino acids long. The CDR3 DNA follows: TGCGCCAGCAGCTCCGAGGGCGGAGTGGCTAACTATGGCTACACCTTC. Its translation is CASSSEGGVANYGYTF.